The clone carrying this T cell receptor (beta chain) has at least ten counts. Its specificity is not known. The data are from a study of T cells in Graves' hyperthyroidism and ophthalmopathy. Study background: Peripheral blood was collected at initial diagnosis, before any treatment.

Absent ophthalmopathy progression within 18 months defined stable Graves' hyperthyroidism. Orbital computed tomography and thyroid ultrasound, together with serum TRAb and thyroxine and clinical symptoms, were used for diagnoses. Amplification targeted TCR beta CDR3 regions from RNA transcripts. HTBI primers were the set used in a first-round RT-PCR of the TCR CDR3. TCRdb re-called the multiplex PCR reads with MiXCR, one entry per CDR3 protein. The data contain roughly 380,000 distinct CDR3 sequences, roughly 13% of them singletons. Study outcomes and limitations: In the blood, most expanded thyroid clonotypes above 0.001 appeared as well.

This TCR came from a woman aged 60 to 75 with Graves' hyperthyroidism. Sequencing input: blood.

The DNA for the CDR3 is TGTGCCAGCAGCTCGCTAGCGGGGGTTTACGAGCAGTACTTC. It is translated as CASSSLAGVYEQYF. The rearrangement links TRBV5-8 to TRBJ2-7, with 10 bases matching TRBD2. V shed 3 bases, J shed 4 bases, and the junction held 4 bases outside the gene matches. Germline V gene sequence: CDR1 SGHTS, CDR2 YDEGEE. This CDR3 has 14 amino acids.